Shown below are 19 T cell receptor beta chains from a single sample sequenced in a study of blood T cell repertoires in COVID-19. Generated by immunoSEQ multiplex PCR, the TCRdb table keeps only in-frame clones and is missing some. The sample shows fewer than 250,000 clones, 80% to 90% of them seen only once. The material sequenced was peripheral blood. Source of these receptors: a man aged 30 to 39 with COVID-19, enrolled during active disease.

V gene TRBV5-1 combines with J gene TRBJ1-6, with 7 bases identical to TRBD1. CDR3 length: 15 residues. Germline V CDR1 and CDR2: SGHRS, YFSETQ. With V trimmed by 4 bases and J by 5 bases, 6 bases remained unmatched. CDR3 nucleotides: TGCGCCAGCAGCAACCTACAGGGGAATAATTCACCCCTCCACTTT. This codes for CASSNLQGNNSPLHF.

The chain joins TRBV7-2 to TRBJ1-2; tentatively, D is TRBD1 (5 bases). The CDR3 runs to 15 residues. Trimming removed 3 bases at V and 4 bases at J, with 15 bases between. The germline gives CDR1 SGHTA, CDR2 FQGNSA. The CDR3 sequence is CASSFLRETVYGYTF. The CDR3 nucleotides are TGTGCCAGCAGCTTTTTGCGCGAGACAGTCTATGGCTACACCTTC.

The chain joins TRBV19 to TRBJ2-3; D is undetermined. Between the trimmed V and J ends, which lost 3 bases and 0 bases, there was a span of 10 bases. CDR1 LNHDA and CDR2 SQIVND come from the germline V gene (reference sequence). This CDR3 is built from 15 residues. The CDR3 sequence is CASSIPGTSTDTQYF. The DNA for the CDR3 is TGTGCCAGTAGTATCCCAGGCACTAGCACAGATACGCAGTATTTT.

The chain is built from TRBV3-1 (or the pseudogene TRBV3-2) and TRBJ2-2, with D perhaps TRBD1 (6 bases). Germline assignment: CDR1 LGHDT and CDR2 YNNKEL (reference sequence). The V end lost 0 bases, the J end lost 0 bases, and 17 bases lay between the germline ends. This CDR3 is built from 19 residues. CDR3 region: CASSQDRGHTVANTGELFF. The DNA of the CDR3 is TGTGCCAGCAGCCAAGATAGGGGACACACAGTCGCGAACACCGGGGAGCTGTTTTTT.

The chain links TRBV4-1 to TRBJ1-3; no definite D call. V gave up 0 bases and J gave up 4 bases, with 7 bases separating them. Germline V CDR1 and CDR2: MGHRA, YSYEKL. This CDR3 spans 14 amino acids. CDR3 amino acids: CASSQDSGGNTIYF. CDR3 coding DNA: TGCGCCAGCAGCCAAGATTCGGGGGGAAACACCATATATTTT.

The V and J genes are TRBV7-3 and TRBJ2-6; 7 positions match TRBD1. The CDR3 loop spans 18 amino acids. The germline V gene has CDR1 SGHTA and CDR2 FQGTGA. After removal of 5 bases from V and 0 bases from J, the junction contained 10 bases not matched to a gene. In DNA, the CDR3 is TGTGCCAGCAGCCCCCGTCCGGGACAGCCCTCTGGGGCCAACGTCCTGACTTTC. This encodes CASSPRPGQPSGANVLTF.

The V call is TRBV16, the J call TRBJ1-5; a possible D gene is TRBD1 (5 bases). Germline loops: CDR1 KGHSY, CDR2 FQNENV. Trimming stripped 3 bases from V and 7 bases from J, with 16 bases between. The CDR3 totals 15 residues. CDR3 DNA sequence: TGTGCCAGCAGCCATGATCGGAGGGGAAAACAGCCCCAGCATTTT. It is translated as CASSHDRRGKQPQHF. Full variable domain (missing parts from reference TRBV16 and TRBJ1-5): GEEVAQTPKHLVRGEGQKAKLYCAPIKGHSYVFWYQQVLKNEFKFLISFQNENVFDETGMPKERFSAKCLPNSPCSLEIQATKLEDSAVYFCASSHDRRGKQPQHFGDGTRLSIL.

The CDR3 nucleotides read TGTGCCAGCAGTGAAATTGGCTTAACCGGGGAGCTGTTTTTT. Its protein product is CASSEIGLTGELFF. The chain combines TRBV2 with TRBJ2-2; no definite D call. The CDR3 has 14 amino acids. Germline CDR1 reads SNHLY; CDR2 reads FYNNEI. V lost 2 bases and J 5 bases, leaving 9 bases between the germline ends. The full variable domain, with the rest looked up from reference TRBV2 and TRBJ2-2, is EPEVTQTPSHQVTQMGQEVILRCVPISNHLYFYWYRQILGQKVEFLVSFYNNEISEKSEIFDDQFSVERPDGSNFTLKIRSTKLEDSAMYFCASSEIGLTGELFFGEGSRLTVL.

The CDR3 protein is CASSALTGTGGTDTQYF. The CDR3 bases are TGTGCCAGTAGTGCCCTAACCGGGACAGGGGGCACAGATACGCAGTATTTT. The chain couples TRBV19 to TRBJ2-3; 10 positions match TRBD1. In germline, CDR1 is LNHDA, CDR2 SQIVND (reference sequence). V lost 5 bases, J lost 1 base, and 9 bases stayed unmatched. This CDR3 is 17 amino acids long.

This clone showed up just once. The chain is built from TRBV7-2 and TRBJ1-2; D gene unclear. Germline loops: CDR1 SGHTA, CDR2 FQGNSA. V lost 0 bases and J lost 4, with 6 bases in between. The CDR3 sequence is 13 residues long. The DNA of the CDR3 is TGTGCCAGCAGCTTAGCAGAGCGCTATGGCTACACCTTC. As protein: CASSLAERYGYTF.

The rearrangement joins TRBV7-9 to TRBJ1-1; no clear D. Between the trimmed V and J ends, which lost 6 bases and 0 bases, there was a span of 14 bases. The length of the CDR3 is 15 residues. The V gene's germline CDR1 is SEHNR and CDR2 FQNEAQ (reference sequence). This CDR3 reads CASSHRGGLNTEAFF. CDR3 DNA sequence: TGTGCCAGCAGTCACCGGGGAGGTCTGAACACTGAAGCTTTCTTT.

The CDR3 bases are TGTGCCAGCAGCCGCGTGAACACCGGGGAGCTGTTTTTT. Its translation is CASSRVNTGELFF. V usage is TRBV6-5 and J usage is TRBJ2-2, with unresolved D. V was cut by 6 bases and J by 1 base, with 6 bases left in between. Germline V gene data show CDR1 as MNHEY and CDR2 as SVGAGI. CDR3 length equals 13 residues.

Only one count was recorded for this clone. The gene calls are TRBV20-1 and TRBJ1-1, with a weak D call TRBD1 (6 bases). V was cut by 5 bases and J by 7 bases, with 11 bases left in between. Germline V lookup: CDR1 DFQATT, CDR2 SNEGSKA (reference sequence). The CDR3 totals 11 residues. The CDR3 nucleotides are TGCAGTGCTCATAGGACAGTTGAAGCTTTCTTT. Amino acid sequence: CSAHRTVEAFF.

The chain combines TRBV4-2 with TRBJ1-4, with 9 bases aligning to TRBD1. V trimming: 1 base; J trimming: 2 bases; junction bases outside the gene matches: 5. Germline CDR1 reads LGHNA; CDR2 reads YNFKEQ. This CDR3 has 17 amino acids. CDR3 residues: CASSQADRGSTNEKLFF. In nucleotides, the CDR3 is TGTGCCAGCAGCCAAGCCGACAGGGGGTCGACTAATGAAAAACTGTTTTTT.

The genes are TRBV7-9 and TRBJ2-7; D is perhaps TRBD1 (6 bases). CDR1 and CDR2 (germline): SEHNR, FQNEAQ (reference sequence). Trimming stripped 4 bases from V and 3 bases from J, with 16 bases between. The CDR3 consists of 15 residues. The CDR3 here is CASSYTGTRNYEQYF. The CDR3 DNA sequence: TGTGCCAGCAGCTATACCGGGACAAGAAACTACGAGCAGTACTTC.

This clone was detected only once. The rearrangement joins TRBV29-1 to TRBJ2-1, with D uncertain. The germline V gene has CDR1 SQVTM and CDR2 ANQGSEA. V was cut by 0 bases and J by 5 bases, with 17 bases left in between. CDR3 size: 16 residues. CDR3 DNA: TGCAGCGTTGAAGATAGATTAAGGCGGAACAACAATGAGCAGTTCTTC. It is translated as CSVEDRLRRNNNEQFF.

The chain couples TRBV19 to TRBJ2-2, with no clear D. The germline CDR1 and CDR2 sequences are LNHDA and SQIVND (reference sequence). Deletions cut 4 bases from V and 6 bases from J, with 15 bases between. The CDR3 has 15 residues. CDR3 region: CASSTYTNEAGELFF. CDR3 coding DNA: TGTGCCAGTAGTACGTACACAAACGAGGCCGGGGAGCTGTTTTTT.

This chain links TRBV7-2 with TRBJ2-1; 7 positions agree with TRBD1. The V gene's germline CDR1 is SGHTA and CDR2 FQGNSA. The CDR3 is 13 amino acids. The ends lost 5 bases at V and 7 bases at J; junction bases unmatched: 5. CDR3 nucleotides: TGTGCCAGCAGCCAAGACAGGGATAATGAGCAGTTCTTC. Residues: CASSQDRDNEQFF. Using reference TRBV7-2 and TRBJ2-1 for the parts outside the CDR3, the full variable domain is GAGVSQSPSNKVTEKGKDVELRCDPISGHTALYWYRQSLGQGLEFLIYFQGNSAPDKSGLPSDRFSAERTGGSVSTLTIQRTQQEDSAVYLCASSQDRDNEQFFGPGTRLTVL.

The CDR3, as DNA: TGTGCCAGCAGTTTTGTGACTAGCGGGAGAACGAGCACAGATACGCAGTATTTT. This encodes CASSFVTSGRTSTDTQYF. This rearrangement joins TRBV28 to TRBJ2-3, with 12 nucleotides matching TRBD2. V gave up 3 bases and J gave up 0 bases; unmatched junction bases: 7. This CDR3 has 18 amino acids. Germline loops: CDR1 MDHEN, CDR2 SYDVKM.